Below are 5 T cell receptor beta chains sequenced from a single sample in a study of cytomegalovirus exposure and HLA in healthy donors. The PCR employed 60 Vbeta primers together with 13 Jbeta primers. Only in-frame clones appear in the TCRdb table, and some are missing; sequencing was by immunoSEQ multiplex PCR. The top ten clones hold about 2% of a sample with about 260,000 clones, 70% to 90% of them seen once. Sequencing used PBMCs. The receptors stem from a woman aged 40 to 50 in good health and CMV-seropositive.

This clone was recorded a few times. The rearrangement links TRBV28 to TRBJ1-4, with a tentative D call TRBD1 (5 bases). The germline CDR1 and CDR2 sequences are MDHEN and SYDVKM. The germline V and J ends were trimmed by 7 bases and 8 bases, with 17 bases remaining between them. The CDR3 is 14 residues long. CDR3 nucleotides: TGTGCCAGCACCCTCCTGGCAGGGAACGAAAAACTGTTTTTT. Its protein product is CASTLLAGNEKLFF.

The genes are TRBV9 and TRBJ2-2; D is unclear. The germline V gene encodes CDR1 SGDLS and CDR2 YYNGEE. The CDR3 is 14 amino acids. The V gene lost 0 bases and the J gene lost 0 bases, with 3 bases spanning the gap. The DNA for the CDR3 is TGTGCCAGCAGCGTAGTATCGAACACCGGGGAGCTGTTTTTT. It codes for CASSVVSNTGELFF. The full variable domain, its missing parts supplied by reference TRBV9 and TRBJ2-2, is DSGVTQTPKHLITATGQRVTLRCSPRSGDLSVYWYQQSLDQGLQFLIQYYNGEERAKGNILERFSAQQFPDLHSELNLSSLELGDSALYFCASSVVSNTGELFFGEGSRLTVL.

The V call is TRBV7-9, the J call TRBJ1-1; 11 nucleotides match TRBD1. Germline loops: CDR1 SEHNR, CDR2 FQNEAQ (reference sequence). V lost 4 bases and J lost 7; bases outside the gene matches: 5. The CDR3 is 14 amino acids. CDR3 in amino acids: CASSSSGTGGEAFF. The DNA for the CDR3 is TGTGCCAGCAGCTCCTCCGGGACAGGGGGTGAAGCTTTCTTT.

The CDR3 reads CASSQSRTGVVHEQYF. Here the CDR3 DNA reads TGCGCCAGCAGTCAATCTCGGACAGGGGTCGTCCACGAGCAGTACTTC. V and J are TRBV23-1 and TRBJ2-5; 9 bases line up with TRBD1. The tail of the sequence fits TRBJ2-7 better, so the J call may be wrong. TRBV23-1 qualifies as an ORF whose function is uncertain. This CDR3 region has 16 residues.

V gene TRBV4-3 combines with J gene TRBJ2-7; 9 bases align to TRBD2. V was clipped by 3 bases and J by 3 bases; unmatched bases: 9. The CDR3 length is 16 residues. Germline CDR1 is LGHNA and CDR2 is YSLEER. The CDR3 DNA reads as TGCGCCAGCAGCCAGGAGACTAGCGGTTTCTTCTACGAGCAGTACTTC. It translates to CASSQETSGFFYEQYF.